The clone carrying this T cell receptor (beta chain) was observed a few times. Its antigen is still unknown. These data are taken from a study of T-cell memory formation after mild COVID-19. Whole-study context: TCR clusters mostly belonged to single donors.

TCRdb called the 5' RACE reads again in MiXCR, with one record for every CDR3 protein. The repertoire has approximately 150,000 distinct CDR3 sequences, 6% to 6.5% of them found once; the top ten carry about 1.9%. Study-wide results and caveats: Memory cells collected pre-infection included some clones that later responded, suggesting cross-reactive memory joined. Researchers report contracting CD4+ clones mostly in CM and EM, with CD8+ clones in EMRA.

CDR3 length: 16 residues. Germline trimming cut 0 bases from V and 6 bases from J; bases unmatched to any gene: 7. Germline CDR1 and CDR2: SGHVS and FNYEAQ. The material sequenced was PBMCs or a T cell subset sorted from them (not recorded which). The chain joins TRBV7-6 to TRBJ2-7; 11 nucleotides align to TRBD1. The TCR originated in an adult woman who had mild COVID-19 (a few samples of this study predate the infection). Cell type and time point are not known. CDR3 loop: CASSLAPGQGAREQYF. In DNA form, the CDR3 reads TGTGCCAGCAGCTTAGCCCCTGGACAGGGGGCGCGCGAGCAGTACTTC.